Detailed here is one T cell receptor (beta chain). Its antigen is unidentified. With 1 base removed from V and 2 bases from J, the gap between germline ends came to 6 bases. The CDR3 runs to 13 residues. Germline values: CDR1 GTSNPN, CDR2 SVGIG (reference sequence). Assay used: immunoSEQ multiplex PCR; TCRdb lists only in-frame clones, some missing. The sample yields about 83,000 clones, about nine tenths seen once. The data stem from a study of identifying expanded T cells in peripheral blood. Overall study findings and caveats: Differentially abundant clones: approximately 1.3 between replicates, roughly 16 at roughly 15 days, 19 at four.

No infections or other immune events were documented during collection. The J gene is TRBJ1-5, the V gene TRBV30, with TRBD1 as a possible D gene (6 bases). The sequence came from a person aged 18 to 70 in good health. The specimen sequenced was blood. The CDR3 region has the DNA TGTGCCTGGAGTGCAGGGGGCAATCAGCCCCAGCATTTT. This gives the protein CAWSAGGNQPQHF.